This T cell receptor beta chain was identified in a study of identical twins (dated by TCRdb to the mid-2010s). In terms of the full investigation: To test whether fetal clonotypes persist, the study used deep sequencing on TCR alpha and beta repertoires from monozygotic twins, unrelated adults of various ages, and cord blood. To rule out contamination, the twin experiments were replicated at different times with different library preparation protocols. General findings and caveats noted by the study authors: Because the same donors could not be followed over many years, the conclusions relied on cross-sectional statistical analysis. Abundant cord blood beta clonotypes had fewer insertions, young adult naive repertoires showed a similar but weaker trend, and memory repertoires showed no such trend. Zero-insertion analyses could be partly confounded by invariant T cells such as MAIT and iNKT, though diverse VJ usage argued against such confounding for most clonotypes. Compared with coincidental sharing between unrelated individuals, out-of-frame TCR alpha sequences shared between twins showed an excess of sequences with low generation probability. In monozygotic twins, recombination models systematically underestimated out-of-frame TCR alpha sharing, but the models matched the sharing seen between unrelated individuals. In beta out-of-frame sequences, excess twin sharing was weaker, because having fewer shared sequences lowered the signal-to-noise ratio.

This clonotype was seen ten or more times. Its specific antigen is unknown. Per-base quality was not reported, and no clone a single base away is much larger than it. Every donor was a healthy Caucasian. Three pairs of female monozygotic twins, all aged 18 to 29 years, were included in the twin cohort. Positive isolation kits from Invitrogen were used to isolate the CD4+ and CD8+ T cell populations. The library came from 5' RACE. Sequencing instrument: Illumina HiSeq 2000. A universal primer binding site was introduced by template switching, and a unique molecular identifier was present in the final cDNA, enabling accurate counting of TCR cDNA molecules. Specific primers in the conserved constant-segment region were used to synthesize first-strand cDNA for the TCR alpha and beta chains. To control for contamination, every cDNA library carried two barcodes: a SMART-Mk sample barcode plus Illumina barcodes. Two successive PCR steps introduced TruSeq adapter sequences along with Illumina sample barcodes. The TCR alpha and beta cDNA libraries were sequenced on the Illumina HiSeq platform using custom primers. In the source study's methods: Raw reads were processed with MiGEC to extract unique molecular identifiers, and MiXCR was used to determine CDR3 positions. Recombination models were inferred per individual with the repgenHMM and IGoR tools using an EM algorithm. The tcR package in R was used for shared clonotype analysis, with sharing normalized by the product of cloneset sizes. Out-of-frame nonproductive sequences were analyzed to study raw recombination free of thymic and clonal selection effects. TCRdb reran the public reads through fastp at Q25 and MiXCR, keeping productive beta chains. Each CDR3 protein appears once, grouped with its most common genes and DNA. It is TCRdb's table, rather than the study itself, that gives the V and J calls and clone size. For this sample there are about 220,000 distinct CDR3 sequences; 5.5% to 7.5% appear just once. About 14% of the sample comes from the top ten.

V is shortened by 0 bases, J by 4 bases, and the region joining them spans 7 bases. The CDR3 spans 13 residues, from the cysteine through the phenylalanine. The kept DNA is CDR3 alone, 39 bases in frame from the first base. The germline V gene specifies SGDLS as CDR1 and YYNGEE as CDR2. These data were also reused for a study on T cells expressing NK-cell markers. As that second paper reports: About 8 donors provided sorted CD3+CD56+NKG2C+, CD3+CD56+NKG2C- and CD3+CD56-NKG2C+ T-cell subsets, whose TCR beta-chain repertoires were profiled. Of the eight sequenced donors, seven were found to be HCMV-seropositive and one was found to be HCMV-seronegative. To restrict sorting to alphabetaTCR-expressing T cells, an anti-gammadeltaTCR antibody was added in several experiments. In roughly 6 donors, the dominant CD3+CD56+NKG2C+ clonotypes ranked among the top 10 CD8+ clonotypes, making up about 1.0-7.5% of CD8+ T cells. Those dominant clonotypes were again the most abundant among CD3+CD56-NKG2C+ cells in a few donors, at about 28.3-65%. Whether the expanded NKG2C-expressing T cell clones were specific for HCMV antigens remained unclear. The study sequenced eight donors, all healthy volunteers chosen at random: three men and five women. HCMV-specific IgG was detected in serum with a commercial ELISA kit to determine HCMV serostatus. MIGEC was used to demultiplex reads and group reads by UMI, and MiTCR was used to assemble and quantify clonotypes. To remove erroneous sequences, TCR cDNA sequences were retained only when supported by two or more reads. The tcR package was used for downstream repertoire analysis, and clonotypes were matched across fractions by CDR3 nucleotide sequence plus V segment. VDJmatch was used to annotate antigen specificity against VDJdb, with one amino acid substitution in CDR3 allowed.

The chain links TRBV9 with TRBJ1-2, with an unclear D gene assignment. Material: CD8+ T cells sorted from blood. The clonotype originates from a woman between 18 and 30 years old in good health. The DNA sequence is TGTGCCAGCAGCGTAGCTGAGGCCTATGGCTACACCTTC. Translated, it gives CASSVAEAYGYTF.